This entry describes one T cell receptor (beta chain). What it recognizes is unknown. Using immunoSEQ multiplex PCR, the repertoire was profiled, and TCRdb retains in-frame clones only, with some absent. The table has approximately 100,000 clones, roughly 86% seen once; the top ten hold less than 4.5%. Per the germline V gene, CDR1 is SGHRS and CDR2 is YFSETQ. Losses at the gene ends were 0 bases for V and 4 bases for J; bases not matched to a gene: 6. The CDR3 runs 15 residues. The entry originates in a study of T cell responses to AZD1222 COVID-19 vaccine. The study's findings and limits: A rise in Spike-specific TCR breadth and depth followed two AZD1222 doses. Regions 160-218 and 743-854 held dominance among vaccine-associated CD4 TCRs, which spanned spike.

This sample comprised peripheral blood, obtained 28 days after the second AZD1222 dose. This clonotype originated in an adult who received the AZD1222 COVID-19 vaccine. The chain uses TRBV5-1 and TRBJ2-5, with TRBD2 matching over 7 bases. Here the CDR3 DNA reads TGCGCCAGCAGCTTGGACGGACTAGTCACAGAGACCCAGTACTTC. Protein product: CASSLDGLVTETQYF. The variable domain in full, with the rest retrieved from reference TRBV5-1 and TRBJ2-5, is KAGVTQTPRYLIKTRGQQVTLSCSPISGHRSVSWYQQTPGQGLQFLFEYFSETQRNKGNFPGRFSGRQFSNSRSEMNVSTLELGDSALYLCASSLDGLVTETQYFGPGTRLLVL.